This entry lists 23 T cell receptor beta chains sequenced from one sample in a study of T cells after yellow fever vaccination. TCRdb reprocessed the 5' RACE reads with MiXCR, giving one entry per CDR3 protein. The table has some 600,000 distinct CDR3 sequences, around 12% seen once. Here the sequenced sample was PBMCs, taken on the day of the yellow fever booster vaccination. The source is a man younger than 45 who received the YFV17D yellow fever vaccine.

This clonotype showed up many times. The chain links TRBV7-2 to TRBJ1-6, with a possible D match to TRBD1 (5 bases). V was trimmed by 4 bases and J by 7 bases, leaving 11 bases between them. This CDR3 is built from 14 residues. Germline V CDR1 and CDR2: SGHTA, FQGNSA. The DNA for the CDR3 is TGTGCCAGCAGCTGGGGGACGGTAAATTCACCCCTCCACTTT. Its translation is CASSWGTVNSPLHF.

This clonotype has only a few counts. The genes are TRBV7-2 and TRBJ2-3, with a weak D call TRBD2 (6 bases). CDR1 SGHTA and CDR2 FQGNSA come from the germline V gene. This CDR3 contains 16 residues. Deletions cut 2 bases from V and 7 bases from J, with 19 bases between. The CDR3 loop reads CASSLSRGSMSHTQYF. DNA of the CDR3: TGTGCCAGCAGCTTATCGCGGGGATCTATGAGCCATACGCAGTATTTT.

V gene TRBV7-2 combines with J gene TRBJ2-3; 8 bases fit TRBD2. Germline-derived CDR1 and CDR2 are SGHTA and FQGNSA. The CDR3 has 15 amino acids. J was trimmed by 5 bases and V by 1 base; bases with no gene match: 5. CDR3 protein: CASSLESSGRDTQYF. The CDR3 DNA reads as TGTGCCAGCAGCTTAGAATCGAGCGGGAGAGATACGCAGTATTTT.

The J gene is TRBJ2-1, the V gene TRBV21-1; the table's D gene call, TRBD2, was not cross checked with the DNA. TRBV21-1 is labeled a pseudogene. The CDR3 has 15 amino acids. DNA for the CDR3: TGTGCCAGCAGCAAAAGGGGACTAGCGTTCTATGAGCAGTTCTTC. Amino acids: CASSKRGLAFYEQFF.

This clonotype occurred many times. This sequence joins TRBV27 and TRBJ2-3; tentative D call: TRBD1 (5 bases). This CDR3 spans 13 amino acids. V gave up 5 bases and J gave up 5 bases, with 11 bases separating them. CDR1 and CDR2 from the germline V gene are MNHEY and SMNVEV (reference sequence). The CDR3 sequence is CASSRQKGDTQYF. CDR3 coding DNA: TGTGCCAGCAGTCGACAGAAGGGAGATACGCAGTATTTT.

The V gene is TRBV11-2, the J gene TRBJ1-1; D gene ambiguous. Deletions cut 5 bases from V and 5 bases from J, with 12 bases between. Germline V gives CDR1 SGHAT, CDR2 FQNNGV. The length of the CDR3 is 13 residues. In nucleotides, the CDR3 is TGTGCCAGCAGCCCCGAGGTGGGGACTGAAGCTTTCTTT. It encodes CASSPEVGTEAFF.

This chain connects TRBV29-1 to TRBJ2-7, with 12 positions matching TRBD2. CDR3 length: 12 residues. J was trimmed by 7 bases and V by 5 bases; bases with no gene match: 3. CDR1 is SQVTM and CDR2 is ANQGSEA in the germline V gene. This chain's CDR3 is CSVPSGRGEQYF. Written as DNA, the CDR3 is TGCAGCGTTCCTAGCGGGAGGGGGGAGCAGTACTTC.

This chain connects TRBV27 to TRBJ2-1; D is perhaps TRBD1 or TRBD2 (5 bases each). V was shortened by 1 base and J by 2 bases, with 15 bases between the two germline ends. The germline CDR1 and CDR2 sequences are MNHEY and SMNVEV (reference sequence). The CDR3 length is 17 residues. The CDR3 region has the DNA TGTGCCAGCAGTTTATTTGGGGGAGTGAGGACCTACAATGAGCAGTTCTTC. Translated, it gives CASSLFGGVRTYNEQFF.

The chain combines TRBV3-1 with TRBJ2-7, with D unresolved. Germline CDR1 and CDR2: LGHDT and YNNKEL (reference sequence). The CDR3 is 15 amino acids. V was clipped by 4 bases and J by 7 bases, with 20 bases between them. The CDR3 protein is CASSPYQSPSREQYF. DNA for the CDR3: TGTGCCAGCAGCCCCTACCAGTCTCCGAGTAGGGAGCAGTACTTC.

The table lists this clonotype with a few counts. V is TRBV5-1 and J is TRBJ2-5; 8 bases are a match to TRBD2. Germline loops: CDR1 SGHRS, CDR2 YFSETQ. This CDR3 contains 16 residues. Trimming removed 0 bases from V and 4 bases from J; junction bases left unmatched: 8. This CDR3 reads CASSLGSAGGGETQYF. CDR3 sequence (DNA): TGCGCCAGCAGCTTGGGGAGTGCGGGAGGAGGAGAGACCCAGTACTTC.

Only a few counts were recorded for this clonotype. The genes are TRBV7-2 and TRBJ1-5; D is unresolved. CDR3 length equals 15 residues. Germline CDR1 SGHTA, CDR2 FQGNSA. Trimming took off 1 base at V and 2 bases at J, with 9 bases between the two ends. The CDR3 DNA reads TGTGCCAGCAGCTTAGGTTTGGGCGGCAATCAGCCCCAGCATTTT. This sequence encodes CASSLGLGGNQPQHF.

This clonotype was detected only a few times. The V and J genes are TRBV6-1 and TRBJ1-3; D remains ambiguous. This CDR3 region has 15 residues. Trimming removed 0 bases at V and 0 bases at J, with 6 bases between. In germline, CDR1 is MNHNS, CDR2 SASEGT. DNA for the CDR3: TGTGCCAGCAGTGAAGCCACGAGCTCTGGAAACACCATATATTTT. Amino acids: CASSEATSSGNTIYF.

This clonotype was observed a handful of times. The CDR3 DNA is TGTGCCAGCGAACCACCGACAAGCTCCTACAATGAGCAGTTCTTC. Its translation: CASEPPTSSYNEQFF. The chain links TRBV2 to TRBJ2-1, with D uncertain. Germline loops: CDR1 SNHLY, CDR2 FYNNEI. Trimming shortened V by 8 bases and J by 0 bases, and 14 bases separated the two germline ends. This CDR3 spans 15 amino acids.

The genes are TRBV6-2 or TRBV6-3 and TRBJ2-3; D gene uncertain. The CDR3 extends over 14 amino acids. CDR1 and CDR2 from the germline V gene are MNHEY and SVGEGT. V was trimmed by 6 bases and J by 0 bases, leaving 10 bases between them. CDR3: CASRVTGSTDTQYF. The CDR3 nucleotides read TGTGCCAGCAGAGTAACGGGTAGCACAGATACGCAGTATTTT.

The V and J genes are TRBV2 and TRBJ1-1; D remains ambiguous. CDR1 and CDR2 (germline): SNHLY, FYNNEI. The V end was cut by 5 bases, the J end by 2 bases, with 12 bases between. This CDR3 is 14 amino acids long. The CDR3 sequence: CASSYYPVNTEAFF. The DNA for the CDR3 is TGTGCCAGCAGTTACTACCCTGTAAACACTGAAGCTTTCTTT.

There are many counts of this clonotype. As DNA, the CDR3 is TGTGCCAGCAGCCGTGGGACTAGCGGCAATGAGCAGTTCTTC. This codes for CASSRGTSGNEQFF. The chain recombines TRBV27 with TRBJ2-1, with 11 bases that match TRBD2. Per germline, CDR1 MNHEY and CDR2 SMNVEV (reference sequence). The CDR3 covers 14 residues. Unmatched junction bases numbered 4, after V lost 6 bases and J lost 6 bases.

V is TRBV5-1 and J is TRBJ2-1; 8 bases agree with TRBD2. This CDR3 has 14 residues. V dropped 2 bases and J dropped 9; count of bases not matched to a gene: 7. Germline CDR1 reads SGHRS; CDR2 reads YFSETQ. The CDR3 DNA is TGCGCCAGCAGCTTTACGGGAGGGCCAAGTGAGCAGTTCTTC. Amino acid sequence: CASSFTGGPSEQFF.

This clonotype was seen repeatedly, ten times or more. The V gene is TRBV7-2, the J gene TRBJ2-1, with TRBD1 matching over 9 bases. The V segment lost 7 bases and the J segment 3 bases; nucleotides outside the gene matches: 7. CDR1 is SGHTA and CDR2 is FQGNSA in the germline V gene. The CDR3 spans 15 residues. Here the CDR3 reads CASTSAGQGYNEQFF. The DNA of the CDR3 is TGTGCCAGCACAAGTGCGGGACAGGGCTACAATGAGCAGTTCTTC. Full variable domain (missing parts from reference TRBV7-2 and TRBJ2-1): GAGVSQSPSNKVTEKGKDVELRCDPISGHTALYWYRQSLGQGLEFLIYFQGNSAPDKSGLPSDRFSAERTGGSVSTLTIQRTQQEDSAVYLCASTSAGQGYNEQFFGPGTRLTVL.

This clonotype has only a few counts. The V call is TRBV10-3, the J call TRBJ2-7; 10 nucleotides align to TRBD2. The CDR3 is 13 amino acids. V gave up 9 bases and J gave up 2 bases; unmatched junction bases: 4. The germline V gene encodes CDR1 ENHRY and CDR2 SYGVKD. For the CDR3, the DNA is TGTGCCATAGAGCGGGAGGGTACCTACGAGCAGTACTTC. This gives the protein CAIEREGTYEQYF.

The chain joins TRBV20-1 to TRBJ2-7; 12 bases align to TRBD2. Per the germline V gene, CDR1 is DFQATT and CDR2 is SNEGSKA (reference sequence). The CDR3 extends over 18 amino acids. After removal of 6 bases from V and 9 bases from J, the junction contained 24 bases not matched to a gene. The CDR3 sequence: CSALLKLAGGTTWDGQYF. The CDR3 region has the DNA TGCAGTGCCCTTCTAAAACTAGCGGGAGGCACAACTTGGGACGGGCAGTACTTC.

This clonotype was found a few times. The V call is TRBV12-3 or TRBV12-4, the J call TRBJ2-4; TRBD1 matches 9 bases. J lost 3 bases, V lost 7 bases, and 7 bases had no gene match. The CDR3 consists of 15 residues. CDR3 coding DNA: TGTGCCAGCACCGAGGGGACAGGGAACAAAAACATTCAGTACTTC. It specifies CASTEGTGNKNIQYF.

In this sample, this clonotype turned up a few times. The chain combines TRBV27 with TRBJ2-1; 8 positions agree with TRBD2. The CDR3 totals 17 residues. Germline CDR1 MNHEY, CDR2 SMNVEV (reference sequence). Trimming cost V 5 bases and J 4 bases; bases outside gene matches: 13. CDR3 DNA sequence: TGTGCCAGCAGTCCCCCACCCGGGAGGGCCCTTTACAATGAGCAGTTCTTC. It is translated as CASSPPPGRALYNEQFF.

This clonotype was detected a few times. V is TRBV20-1 and J is TRBJ2-7; 10 bases map to TRBD2. This CDR3 has 13 amino acids. From germline, CDR1 is DFQATT and CDR2 SNEGSKA (reference sequence). V gave up 8 bases and J gave up 9 bases; unmatched junction bases: 13. CDR3 DNA sequence: TGCAGTTGCGGTCCTAGCGGGAGTCCATCGCAGTACTTC. This gives the protein CSCGPSGSPSQYF.